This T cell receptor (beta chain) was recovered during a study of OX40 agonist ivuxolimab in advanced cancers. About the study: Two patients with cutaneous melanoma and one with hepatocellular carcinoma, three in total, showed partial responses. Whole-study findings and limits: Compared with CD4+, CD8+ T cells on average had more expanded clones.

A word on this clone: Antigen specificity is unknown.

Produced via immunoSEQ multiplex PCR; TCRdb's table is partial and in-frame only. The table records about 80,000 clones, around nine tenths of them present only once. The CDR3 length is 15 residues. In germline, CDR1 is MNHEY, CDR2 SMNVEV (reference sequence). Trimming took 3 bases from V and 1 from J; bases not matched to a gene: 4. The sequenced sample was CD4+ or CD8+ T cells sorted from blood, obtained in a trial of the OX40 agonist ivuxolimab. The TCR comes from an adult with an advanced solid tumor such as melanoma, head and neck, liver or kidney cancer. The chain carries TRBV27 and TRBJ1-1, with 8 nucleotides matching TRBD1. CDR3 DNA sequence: TGTGCCAGCAGTTTTTGGACAGGGAGGAACACTGAAGCTTTCTTT. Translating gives CASSFWTGRNTEAFF.